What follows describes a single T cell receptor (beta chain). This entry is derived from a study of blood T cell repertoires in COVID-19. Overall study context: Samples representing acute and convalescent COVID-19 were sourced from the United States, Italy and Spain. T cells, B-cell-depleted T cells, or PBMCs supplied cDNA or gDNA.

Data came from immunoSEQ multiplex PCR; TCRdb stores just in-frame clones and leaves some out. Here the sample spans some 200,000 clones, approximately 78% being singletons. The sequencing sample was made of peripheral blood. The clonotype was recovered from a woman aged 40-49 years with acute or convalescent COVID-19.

The CDR3 spells CASSFERGVDEQYF. The CDR3 DNA reads as TGCGCCAGCAGCTTCGAGCGGGGGGTCGACGAGCAGTACTTC. The V call is TRBV5-1, the J call TRBJ2-7; 9 bases fit TRBD2. V was clipped by 2 bases and J by 5 bases; unmatched bases: 5. The CDR3 spans 14 residues. Germline assignment: CDR1 SGHRS and CDR2 YFSETQ. Combining the CDR3 with reference TRBV5-1 and TRBJ2-7 gives the whole variable domain KAGVTQTPRYLIKTRGQQVTLSCSPISGHRSVSWYQQTPGQGLQFLFEYFSETQRNKGNFPGRFSGRQFSNSRSEMNVSTLELGDSALYLCASSFERGVDEQYFGPGTRLTVT.